The rows below give T cell receptor beta chains drawn from one sample of a study of cytomegalovirus exposure and HLA in healthy donors. TCRdb's copy holds only in-frame clones and misses some; the assay was immunoSEQ multiplex PCR. The table records approximately 89,000 clones, approximately 60% of them present only once. Material for sequencing was PBMCs. These receptors all stem from a woman aged 25 to 39 in good health and CMV-seropositive. The CDR3 runs from the conserved cysteine through the conserved F or W. D genes are given only for firm matches.

cdr3_length d_call v_call cdr3_aa
16 TRBD2 TRBV11-3 CASSLEGGIAKNIQYF
12 - TRBV6-6 CASSYVADTQYF
15 - TRBV19 CASSPISNSNQPQHF
13 - TRBV11-3 CASSWTANTEAFF
14 TRBD1 TRBV6-5 CASSFTGGKYEQYF
14 TRBD1 TRBV27 CASSFGQGNTEAFF
14 - TRBV11-2 CASSSTGGPYEQYF
15 TRBD1 TRBV7-3 CASSSIRTGQETQYF
15 - TRBV10-2 CASSGRNLMNTEAFF
15 - TRBV21-1 CASTRAPYSNQPQHF
13 - TRBV29-1 CSVNKDWNTEAFF
15 - TRBV10-1 CASSEAAGAGTEAFF
17 TRBD1 TRBV9 CASSVGQGTSGANVLTF
14 - TRBV4-1 CASSQGTVSYEQYF
13 - TRBV13 CASSLRGGGKLFF
14 TRBD1 TRBV25-1 CASSSGQGTHEQFF
13 - TRBV5-5 CASSLFDGGEQFF
13 - TRBV30 CAWSVAGNTEAFF
14 - TRBV27 CASSTRRLNTEAFF
15 - TRBV7-9 CASSPEGVRTSGYTF
13 - TRBV6-1 CASSIRGTDEQYF
13 - TRBV25-1 CASSHGGPYEQYF